The clone carrying this TCR beta chain has just a few counts. Its specificity is unknown. Noted time point: cycle 4 day 1 (C4D1), after more than five weeks of nivolumab. Relapse after autologous stem cell transplantation occurred in every patient, and brentuximab vedotin exposure varied. This sample was taken from a study of PD-1 blockade in classical Hodgkin lymphoma. Overall study context: The study gave patients nivolumab 3 mg/kg intravenously every 2 weeks.

Here immunoSEQ multiplex PCR was the method, and the copy in TCRdb shows in-frame clones only, minus some. The sample holds roughly 36,000 clones, around four fifths seen once. Findings and limits, study-wide: Complete responders possessed baseline diversity comparable to newly diagnosed patients. Reported findings placed baseline TCR diversity lower in newly diagnosed patients (compared with healthy donors). Exclusion applied to patients who initiated nivolumab less than 1 year following ASCT.

In germline, CDR1 is WNHNN, CDR2 SYGVQD (reference sequence). Trimming cost V 0 bases and J 10 bases; bases outside gene matches: 9. This CDR3 contains 15 residues. The receptor was isolated from a human donor with classical Hodgkin lymphoma. The chain couples TRBV10-1 to TRBJ2-3, with TRBD2 identical over 8 bases. Sequenced here: peripheral blood mononuclear cells (PBMCs), sampled before the fourth cycle of nivolumab. The DNA for the CDR3 is TGCGCCAGCAGTGAGTCCGGCGGGGGGCCGCGCGCGCAGTATTTT. Amino acid sequence: CASSESGGGPRAQYF.